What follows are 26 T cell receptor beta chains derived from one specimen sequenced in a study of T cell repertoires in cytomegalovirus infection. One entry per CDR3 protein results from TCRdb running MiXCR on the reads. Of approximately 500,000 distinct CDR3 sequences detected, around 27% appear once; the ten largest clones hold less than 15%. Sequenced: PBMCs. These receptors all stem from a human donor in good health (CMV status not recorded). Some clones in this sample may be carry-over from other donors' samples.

The CDR3 region is CASSYLGANGELFF. CDR3 in DNA: TGTGCCAGCAGTTACTTGGGGGCGAACGGGGAGCTGTTTTTT. The chain is built from TRBV6-2 or TRBV6-3 and TRBJ2-2; D perhaps matches TRBD1 (6 bases). The ends were cut back, 1 base at V and 7 bases at J, with 10 bases in the middle. Germline V gene data show CDR1 as MNHEY and CDR2 as SVGEGT. This CDR3 has 14 residues.

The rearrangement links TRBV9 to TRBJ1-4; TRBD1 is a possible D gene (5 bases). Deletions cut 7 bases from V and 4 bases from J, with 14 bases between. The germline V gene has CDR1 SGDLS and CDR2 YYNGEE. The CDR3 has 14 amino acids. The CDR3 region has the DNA TGTGCCAGCGGCAGGACAAACTATAATGAAAAACTGTTTTTT. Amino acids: CASGRTNYNEKLFF.

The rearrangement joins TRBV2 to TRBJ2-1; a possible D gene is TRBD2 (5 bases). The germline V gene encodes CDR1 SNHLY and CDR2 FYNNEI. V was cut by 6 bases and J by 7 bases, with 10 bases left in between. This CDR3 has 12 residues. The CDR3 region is CASSDPGNEQFF. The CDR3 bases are TGTGCCAGCAGCGACCCGGGGAATGAGCAGTTCTTC.

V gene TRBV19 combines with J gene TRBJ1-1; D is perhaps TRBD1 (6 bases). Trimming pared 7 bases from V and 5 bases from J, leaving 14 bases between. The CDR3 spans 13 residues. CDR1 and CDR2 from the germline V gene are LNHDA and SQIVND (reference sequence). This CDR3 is CASTLTGGTEAFF. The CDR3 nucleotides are TGTGCCAGTACCTTGACAGGCGGGACTGAAGCTTTCTTT.

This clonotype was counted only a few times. This CDR3 reads CASSFSQSVGPQHF. CDR3 DNA: TGTGCCAGCAGTTTCTCCCAGAGCGTGGGACCCCAGCATTTT. J is TRBJ1-5 and V is TRBV12-3 or TRBV12-4, with unresolved D. The length of the CDR3 is 14 residues. Trimming cost V 3 bases and J 10 bases, with 16 bases left between them.

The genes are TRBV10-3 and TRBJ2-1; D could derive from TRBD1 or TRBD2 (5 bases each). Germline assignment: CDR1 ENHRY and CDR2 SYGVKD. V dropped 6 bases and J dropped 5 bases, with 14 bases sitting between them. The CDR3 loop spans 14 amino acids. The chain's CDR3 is CAISATGQNNEQFF. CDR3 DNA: TGTGCCATCAGCGCCACGGGGCAAAACAATGAGCAGTTCTTC.

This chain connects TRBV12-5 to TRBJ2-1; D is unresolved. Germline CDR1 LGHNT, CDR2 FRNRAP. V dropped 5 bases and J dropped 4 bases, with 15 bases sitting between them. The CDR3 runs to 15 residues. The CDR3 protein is CASGLGVGIYNEQFF. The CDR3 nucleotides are TGTGCTAGTGGTCTCGGAGTAGGGATTTACAATGAGCAGTTCTTC.

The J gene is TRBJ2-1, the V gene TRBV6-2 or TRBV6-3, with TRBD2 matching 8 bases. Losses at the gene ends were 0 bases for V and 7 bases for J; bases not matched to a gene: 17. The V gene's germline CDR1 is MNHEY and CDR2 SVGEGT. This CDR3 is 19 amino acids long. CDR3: CASSYSGTRSGSRWNEQFF. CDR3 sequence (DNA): TGTGCCAGCAGTTACTCGGGGACCAGAAGCGGGAGTAGATGGAATGAGCAGTTCTTC.

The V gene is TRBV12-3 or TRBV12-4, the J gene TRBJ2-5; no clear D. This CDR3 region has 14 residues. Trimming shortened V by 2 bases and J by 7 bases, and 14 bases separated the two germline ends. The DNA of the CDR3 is TGTGCCAGCAGTTTATCACAGAGGTGGGGGACCCAGTACTTC. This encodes CASSLSQRWGTQYF.

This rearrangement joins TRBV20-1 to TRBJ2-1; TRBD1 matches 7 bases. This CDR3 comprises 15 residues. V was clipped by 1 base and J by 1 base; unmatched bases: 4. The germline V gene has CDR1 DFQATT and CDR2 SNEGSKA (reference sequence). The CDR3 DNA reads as TGCAGTGCTAGAGGGGAGACAGGGTCCTACAATGAGCAGTTCTTC. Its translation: CSARGETGSYNEQFF.

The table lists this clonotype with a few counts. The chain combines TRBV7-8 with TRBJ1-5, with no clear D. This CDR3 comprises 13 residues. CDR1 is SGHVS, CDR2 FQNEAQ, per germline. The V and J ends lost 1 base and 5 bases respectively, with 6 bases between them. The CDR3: CASSLGYDQPQHF. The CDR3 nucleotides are TGTGCCAGCAGCTTAGGGTACGATCAGCCCCAGCATTTT.

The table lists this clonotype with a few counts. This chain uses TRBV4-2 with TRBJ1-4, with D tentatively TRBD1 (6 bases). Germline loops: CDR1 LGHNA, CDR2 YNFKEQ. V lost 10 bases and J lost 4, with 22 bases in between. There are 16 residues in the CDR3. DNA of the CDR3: TGTGCCACCCGTTCCCCAACAACAGGGCTTAATGAAAAACTGTTTTTT. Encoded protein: CATRSPTTGLNEKLFF.

CDR3: CASKGAYNSPLHF. The CDR3 bases are TGTGCCAGCAAGGGGGCGTATAATTCACCCCTCCACTTT. The rearrangement links TRBV2 to TRBJ1-6; 7 bases fit TRBD1. Germline V gene data show CDR1 as SNHLY and CDR2 as FYNNEI. V lost 7 bases to trimming and J lost 4 bases; unmatched junction nucleotides: 1. The CDR3 spans 13 residues.

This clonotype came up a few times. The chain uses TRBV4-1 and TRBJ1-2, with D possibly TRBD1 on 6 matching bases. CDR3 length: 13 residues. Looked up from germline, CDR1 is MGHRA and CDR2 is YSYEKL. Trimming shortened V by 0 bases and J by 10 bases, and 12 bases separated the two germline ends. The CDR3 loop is CASSQDGQGLYTF. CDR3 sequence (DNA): TGCGCCAGCAGCCAAGATGGCCAGGGGCTCTACACCTTC.

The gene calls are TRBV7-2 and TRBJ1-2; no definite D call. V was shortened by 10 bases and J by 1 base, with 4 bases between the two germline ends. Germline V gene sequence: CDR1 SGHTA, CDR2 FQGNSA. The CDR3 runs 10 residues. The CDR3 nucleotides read TGTGCCATATTTAACTATGGCTACACCTTC. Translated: CAIFNYGYTF.

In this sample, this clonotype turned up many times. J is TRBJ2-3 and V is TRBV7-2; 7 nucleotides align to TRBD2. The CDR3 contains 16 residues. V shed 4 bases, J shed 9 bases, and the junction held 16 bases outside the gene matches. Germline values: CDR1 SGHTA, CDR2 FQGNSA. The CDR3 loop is CASSSPVGGSHGTQYF. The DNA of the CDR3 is TGTGCCAGCAGCTCACCTGTGGGCGGGAGCCATGGGACGCAGTATTTT.

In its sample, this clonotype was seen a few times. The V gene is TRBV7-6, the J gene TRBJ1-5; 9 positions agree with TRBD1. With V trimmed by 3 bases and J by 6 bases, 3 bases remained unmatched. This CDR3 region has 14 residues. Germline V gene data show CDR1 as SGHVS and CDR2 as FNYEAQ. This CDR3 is CASSLGTGIQPQHF. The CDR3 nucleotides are TGTGCCAGCAGCTTGGGGACAGGGATTCAGCCCCAGCATTTT.

CDR3 in amino acids: CSARSGASNTEAFF. The CDR3 DNA reads as TGCAGTGCTAGGTCAGGGGCATCGAACACTGAAGCTTTCTTT. The chain uses TRBV20-1 and TRBJ1-1; a possible D gene is TRBD1 (6 bases). Per germline, CDR1 DFQATT and CDR2 SNEGSKA (reference sequence). Trimming pared 3 bases from V and 1 base from J, leaving 12 bases between. This CDR3 spans 14 amino acids.

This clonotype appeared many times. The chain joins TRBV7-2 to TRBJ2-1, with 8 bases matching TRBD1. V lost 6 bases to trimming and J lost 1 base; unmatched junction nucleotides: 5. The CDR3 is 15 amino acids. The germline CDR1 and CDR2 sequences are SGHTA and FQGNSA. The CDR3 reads CASSRDRRSYNEQFF. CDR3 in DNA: TGTGCCAGCAGTCGGGACAGGCGGTCCTACAATGAGCAGTTCTTC.

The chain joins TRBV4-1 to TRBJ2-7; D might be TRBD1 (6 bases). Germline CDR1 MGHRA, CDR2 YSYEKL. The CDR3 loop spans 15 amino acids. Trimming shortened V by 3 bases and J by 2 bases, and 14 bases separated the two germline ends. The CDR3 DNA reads TGCGCCAGCAGCCAGATAGGACAGCGTCCCTACGAGCAGTACTTC. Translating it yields CASSQIGQRPYEQYF.

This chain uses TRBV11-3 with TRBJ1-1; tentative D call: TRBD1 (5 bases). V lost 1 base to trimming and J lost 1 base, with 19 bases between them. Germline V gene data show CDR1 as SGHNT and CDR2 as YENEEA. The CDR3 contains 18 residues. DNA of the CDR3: TGTGCCAGCAGCTTAGTCGTTCCCCGGCGGGGGGGGAACACTGAAGCTTTCTTT. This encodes CASSLVVPRRGGNTEAFF.

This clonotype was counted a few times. CDR3 in DNA: TGTGCCAGCACCCTAGGGCGAAGGCCGAGGGAAGCTTTCTTT. It encodes CASTLGRRPREAFF. The chain links TRBV12-3 or TRBV12-4 to TRBJ1-1; no clear D gene. CDR3 length: 14 residues. The germline V and J ends were trimmed by 7 bases and 8 bases, with 20 bases remaining between them.

CDR3 bases: TGTGCCAGCAATTCCCGACGGGACAGGATACAAGAGACCCAGTACTTC. Protein sequence: CASNSRRDRIQETQYF. The chain couples TRBV28 to TRBJ2-5; 8 bases match TRBD1. The CDR3 extends over 16 amino acids. Per the germline V gene, CDR1 is MDHEN and CDR2 is SYDVKM. J gave up 2 bases and V 7 bases, and 12 bases lay outside the gene matches.

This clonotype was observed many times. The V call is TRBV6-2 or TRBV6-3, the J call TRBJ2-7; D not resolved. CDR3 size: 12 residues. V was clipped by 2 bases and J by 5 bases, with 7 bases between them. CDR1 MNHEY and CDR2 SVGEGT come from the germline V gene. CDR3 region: CASSYNVDEQYV. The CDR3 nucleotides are TGTGCCAGCAGTTACAACGTTGACGAGCAGTACGTC.

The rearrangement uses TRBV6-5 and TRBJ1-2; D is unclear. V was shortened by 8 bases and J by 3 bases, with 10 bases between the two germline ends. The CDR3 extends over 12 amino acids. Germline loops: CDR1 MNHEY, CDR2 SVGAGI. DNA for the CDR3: TGTGCCAGCGCTACAGTGGACTATGGCTACACCTTC. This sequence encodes CASATVDYGYTF.

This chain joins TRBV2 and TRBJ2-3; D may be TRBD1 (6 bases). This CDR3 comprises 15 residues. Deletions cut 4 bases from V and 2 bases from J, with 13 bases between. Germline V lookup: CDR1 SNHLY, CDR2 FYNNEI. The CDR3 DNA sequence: TGTGCCAGCAGTGTTCGACAGGAACTCACAGATACGCAGTATTTT. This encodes CASSVRQELTDTQYF.